This T cell receptor beta chain was captured by sequencing in a study of OX40 agonist ivuxolimab in advanced cancers. Whole-study results and caveats: Compared with others, partial responders at 0.1-3.0 mg/kg displayed clonal expansion among the lowest. Expanded clones were, on average, more numerous in CD8+ T cells than in CD4+.

Remarks on this clone: Its target is not known.

Sequenced by immunoSEQ multiplex PCR; TCRdb stores in-frame clones only, minus some. Of approximately 26,000 clones listed, approximately 90% were seen once; the top ten hold almost 50%. The specimen comprised CD4+ or CD8+ T cells sorted from blood, sampled in a trial of the OX40 agonist ivuxolimab. This receptor was taken from an adult with an advanced solid tumor such as melanoma, head and neck, liver or kidney cancer.

Here the CDR3 DNA reads TGCGCCAGCAGCCAAGAGGGGGGATCCTACGAGCAGTACTTC. Protein sequence: CASSQEGGSYEQYF. The rearrangement links TRBV4-1 to TRBJ2-7; a weak D match, TRBD2 (6 bases). V shed 0 bases and J shed 1 base, with 7 bases lying between them. Germline V gene lookup returns CDR1 MGHRA and CDR2 YSYEKL. CDR3 length: 14 residues.